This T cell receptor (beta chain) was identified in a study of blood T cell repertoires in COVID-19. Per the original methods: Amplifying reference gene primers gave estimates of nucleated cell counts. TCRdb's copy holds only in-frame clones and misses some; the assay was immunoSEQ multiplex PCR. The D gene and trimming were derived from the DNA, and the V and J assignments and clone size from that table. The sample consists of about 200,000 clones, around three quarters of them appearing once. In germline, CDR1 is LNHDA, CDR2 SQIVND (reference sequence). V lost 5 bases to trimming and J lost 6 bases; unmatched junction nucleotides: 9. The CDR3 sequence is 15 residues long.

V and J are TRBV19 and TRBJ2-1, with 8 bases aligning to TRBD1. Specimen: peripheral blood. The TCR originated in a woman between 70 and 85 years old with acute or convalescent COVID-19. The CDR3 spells CASSPRTGTPNEQFF. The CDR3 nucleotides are TGTGCCAGTAGTCCGAGGACAGGGACCCCCAATGAGCAGTTCTTC. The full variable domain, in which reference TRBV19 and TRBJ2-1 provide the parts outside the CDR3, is DGGITQSPKYLFRKEGQNVTLSCEQNLNHDAMYWYRQDPGQGLRLIYYSQIVNDFQKGDIAEGYSVSREKKESFPLTVTSAQKNPTAFYLCASSPRTGTPNEQFFGPGTRLTVL.